This section outlines one TCR beta chain sequence together with its context. Sequencing used immunoSEQ v3. Assay used: immunoSEQ multiplex PCR; TCRdb lists only in-frame clones, some missing. The sample lists 55,000 to 70,000 clones; 87% were seen once. Described time point: pre-treatment sample, taken before nivolumab and TIL therapy. Adults with stage 4 NSCLC were enrolled in a phase I trial. This record belongs to a study of TIL therapy for anti-PD-1-resistant metastatic lung cancer. For the study at large: A few tumors were EGFR-mutant and two were ALK-rearranged.

The clonotype was recovered from a person aged 25 to 80 with non-small cell lung cancer. The sample in question was blood, obtained at baseline.

The CDR3, as DNA: TGTGCCAGCAGTTTTAACGGAGGGGGAGATACGCAGTATTTT. Translation gives CASSFNGGGDTQYF. The chain carries TRBV27 and TRBJ2-3; D is perhaps TRBD1 or TRBD2 (6 bases each). The CDR3 contains 14 residues. V was shortened by 3 bases and J by 5 bases, with 12 bases between the two germline ends. CDR1 is MNHEY and CDR2 is SMNVEV in the germline V gene (reference sequence).